This T cell receptor (beta chain) stems from a study of cytomegalovirus exposure and HLA in healthy donors. Regarding the study as a whole: In terms of immune exposure information, only CMV serostatus was available.

The germline gives CDR1 SQVTM, CDR2 ANQGSEA. CDR3 length: 14 amino acids. As concerns this clone: Its matching antigen is unknown.

Each donor's status was that of a healthy bone marrow donor. The PCR ran on 60 Vbeta and 13 Jbeta primers. Per the authors' pipeline: Unique TCR beta chains numbered approximately 80 million in a later analysis, with around 12 million shared. The data were produced by immunoSEQ multiplex PCR, yet TCRdb's version contains in-frame clones alone and is incomplete. Clone size and V and J calls were adopted from that table, with D and trimming inferred from the DNA. The sample carries about 140,000 clones, over 75% recorded once. Sequencing was carried out using PBMCs. The V call is TRBV29-1, the J call TRBJ2-7; perhaps TRBD1 as D (6 bases). The TCR sequence derives from a man aged 40-50 years in good health and CMV-seronegative. DNA of the CDR3: TGCAGGGCTTGCTTAGGGGGACCCTCCTACGAGCAGTACTTC. Translation: CRACLGGPSYEQYF.